Given below is one T cell receptor beta chain in context. What it binds is not known. The entry originates in a study of vaccination effects on CD4 cells after COVID-19. Antigen-specific CD4+ T cell clonotypes were called by their expansion after viral peptide-pool culture in ViraFEST. Having been cultured for roughly 10 days, the cells underwent CD4+ T cell isolation. Recipients of the vaccine had no prior SARS-CoV-2 infection and negative nucleocapsid antibodies. They grew 1.8 million or so PBMC in each well, adding 8.5 to 10 IU/ml IL-2 and 8.5 to 10 ug/ml peptides. Looked up from germline, CDR1 is GTSNPN and CDR2 is SVGIG (reference sequence). V shed 3 bases and J 5 bases; nucleotides not matched to a gene: 5. CDR3 size: 14 residues. Findings and caveats of the study: Clonal contraction was marked in infection- and vaccine-induced clones late after vaccination.

The table came from immunoSEQ multiplex PCR; TCRdb's copy has only in-frame clones and leaves some out. The data show about 73,000 clones, with 60% to 85% seen just once and about 10% held by the top ten. Material: CD4+ T cells from PBMCs cultured with SARS-CoV-2 spike peptides, obtained before COVID-19 vaccination. The J gene is TRBJ2-5, the V gene TRBV30, with 11 bases aligning to TRBD1. This sequence originates from a human donor who received a COVID-19 vaccine. The CDR3 is CAWSVDRGPETQYF. The CDR3 nucleotides are TGTGCCTGGAGCGTGGACAGGGGGCCGGAGACCCAGTACTTC.